Each of the 18 T cell receptor beta chains below was sequenced from the same sample in a study of T cell responses to AZD1222 COVID-19 vaccine. The method was immunoSEQ multiplex PCR; TCRdb's version includes in-frame clones alone and lacks a portion of them. The sample has 95,000 to 100,000 clones, roughly 84% seen once. This specimen was peripheral blood, taken on day 0 of AZD1222 vaccination. The receptor source for this set is an adult in good health.

J is TRBJ2-7 and V is TRBV4-2; 10 nucleotides match TRBD2. Germline assignment: CDR1 LGHNA and CDR2 YNFKEQ. V lost 3 bases to trimming and J lost 3 bases; unmatched junction nucleotides: 8. The CDR3 totals 16 residues. CDR3 sequence (DNA): TGTGCCAGCAGCCAGGCGGCGCGGACTAGCGGCTACGAGCAGTACTTC. Translating gives CASSQAARTSGYEQYF.

This clone has more than one count but fewer than ten. The rearrangement joins TRBV27 to TRBJ2-1, with D unclear. CDR3 length: 13 residues. Germline V CDR1 and CDR2: MNHEY, SMNVEV (reference sequence). Trimming pared 5 bases from V and 6 bases from J, leaving 11 bases between. CDR3 residues: CASSRLGSNEQFF. CDR3 bases: TGTGCCAGCAGTAGACTTGGCTCCAATGAGCAGTTCTTC.

This chain joins TRBV2 and TRBJ2-7; perhaps D is TRBD1 or TRBD2 (5 bases each). CDR1 is SNHLY, CDR2 FYNNEI, per germline. Trimming took off 9 bases at V and 2 bases at J, with 14 bases between the two ends. The CDR3 extends over 13 amino acids. CDR3 sequence reads: CARGTGLTYEQYF. DNA for the CDR3: TGTGCCAGGGGGACGGGTCTTACCTACGAGCAGTACTTC.

The V and J genes are TRBV2 and TRBJ2-7; D is ambiguous. Looked up from germline, CDR1 is SNHLY and CDR2 is FYNNEI. The CDR3 sequence is 14 residues long. Trimming stripped 3 bases from V and 2 bases from J, with 11 bases between. In nucleotides, the CDR3 is TGTGCCAGCAGTGACGCTCTGTTTCCCTACGAGCAGTACTTC. This translates into CASSDALFPYEQYF. The full variable domain, rest sourced from reference TRBV2 and TRBJ2-7, is EPEVTQTPSHQVTQMGQEVILRCVPISNHLYFYWYRQILGQKVEFLVSFYNNEISEKSEIFDDQFSVERPDGSNFTLKIRSTKLEDSAMYFCASSDALFPYEQYFGPGTRLTVT.

The CDR3, as DNA: TGTGCCAGTGGAGTGGGCGGGAGCACAGATACGCAGTATTTT. It yields the protein CASGVGGSTDTQYF. The rearrangement links TRBV28 to TRBJ2-3, with D possibly being TRBD2 (5 bases). Germline CDR1 MDHEN, CDR2 SYDVKM. V lost 9 bases, J lost 0 bases, and 13 bases lay in between. This CDR3 region has 14 residues.

The chain carries TRBV19 and TRBJ2-1, with D possibly being TRBD2 (5 bases). V was cut by 5 bases and J by 10 bases, with 18 bases left in between. Germline V gene sequence: CDR1 LNHDA, CDR2 SQIVND (reference sequence). This CDR3 is 14 amino acids long. The CDR3 DNA reads as TGTGCCAGTAGTTTAGTGGGAGCCCTTGGCGAGCAGTTCTTC. It codes for CASSLVGALGEQFF.

This chain connects TRBV9 to TRBJ2-1; D unresolved. Per germline, CDR1 SGDLS and CDR2 YYNGEE. This CDR3 is built from 15 residues. The ends were cut back, 0 bases at V and 11 bases at J, with 18 bases in the middle. Written as DNA, the CDR3 is TGTGCCAGCAGCGTAGAGGGTCTGGCCAAGACAAAGCAGTTCTTC. The encoded protein is CASSVEGLAKTKQFF.

V usage is TRBV28 and J usage is TRBJ1-2, with TRBD1 matching over 7 bases. Germline V gene lookup returns CDR1 MDHEN and CDR2 SYDVKM. The CDR3 is 14 amino acids. J was trimmed by 4 bases and V by 2 bases; bases with no gene match: 4. The CDR3 bases are TGTGCCAGCAGTTTAGAAGGGGGCGGCTATGGCTACACCTTC. Amino acid sequence: CASSLEGGGYGYTF.

The V gene is TRBV4-2, the J gene TRBJ2-1; 9 nucleotides line up with TRBD1. This CDR3 has 15 amino acids. Germline CDR1 is LGHNA and CDR2 is YNFKEQ. V gave up 6 bases and J gave up 2 bases; unmatched junction bases: 5. In DNA form, the CDR3 reads TGTGCCAGCAGTCTAAACAGGGGGCCCTACAATGAGCAGTTCTTC. It yields the protein CASSLNRGPYNEQFF.

This chain connects TRBV13 to TRBJ2-1; 8 bases align to TRBD1. The V gene end was trimmed by 4 bases and the J gene end by 4 bases; junction bases not matched to a gene: 9. Germline CDR1 PRHDT, CDR2 FYEKMQ (reference sequence). This CDR3 spans 16 amino acids. In nucleotides, the CDR3 is TGTGCCAGCAGCTCCTTAGGTGGACAGGGTTACAATGAGCAGTTCTTC. The encoded protein is CASSSLGGQGYNEQFF. Full variable domain (outside the CDR3, taken from reference TRBV13 and TRBJ2-1): AAGVIQSPRHLIKEKRETATLKCYPIPRHDTVYWYQQGPGQDPQFLISFYEKMQSDKGSIPDRFSAQQFSDYHSELNMSSLELGDSALYFCASSSLGGQGYNEQFFGPGTRLTVL.

J is TRBJ1-2 and V is TRBV28; D is perhaps TRBD1 (6 bases). Germline CDR1 MDHEN, CDR2 SYDVKM. This CDR3 spans 16 amino acids. With 2 bases removed from V and 6 bases from J, the gap between germline ends came to 19 bases. The CDR3 sequence is CASSLRARGRLDGYTF. DNA for the CDR3: TGTGCCAGCAGTTTAAGGGCCCGGGGGCGGCTTGATGGCTACACCTTC.

This clone occurred once. The chain combines TRBV5-6 with TRBJ1-2, with D possibly matching TRBD1 (6 bases). V was pared by 4 bases and J by 6 bases, with 16 bases between. Germline loops: CDR1 SGHDT, CDR2 YYEEEE. The CDR3 is 14 amino acids. The CDR3 loop is CASSPGGRDNGYTF. The CDR3 bases are TGTGCCAGCAGCCCGGGGGGCAGAGACAATGGCTACACCTTC.

V usage is TRBV13 and J usage is TRBJ2-5; D is ambiguous. The CDR3 is made up of 16 amino acids. Trimming took off 5 bases at V and 4 bases at J, with 20 bases between the two ends. The germline V gene has CDR1 PRHDT and CDR2 FYEKMQ (reference sequence). The CDR3 DNA reads as TGTGCCAGCAGCCGACTTAAAAACCGCTGGGGAGAGACCCAGTACTTC. This codes for CASSRLKNRWGETQYF.

As regards this clone: Other DNA sequences in this sample translate to the same CDR3. This chain connects TRBV12-3 or TRBV12-4 to TRBJ1-5, with D possibly being TRBD1 (5 bases). Trimming shortened V by 2 bases and J by 5 bases, and 7 bases separated the two germline ends. The CDR3 covers 13 residues. CDR3 amino acids: CASSLSRDQPQHF. The CDR3 DNA is TGTGCCAGCAGTTTATCCAGGGATCAGCCCCAGCATTTT.

The chain recombines TRBV4-3 with TRBJ1-3; D unclear. Germline assignment: CDR1 LGHNA and CDR2 YSLEER. The CDR3 runs to 15 residues. V gave up 5 bases and J gave up 2 bases, with 13 bases separating them. The CDR3: CASSTPGWAGNTIYF. The CDR3 bases are TGCGCCAGCAGCACTCCAGGTTGGGCTGGAAACACCATATATTTT.

The chain couples TRBV29-1 to TRBJ1-1, with TRBD1 as a possible D gene (6 bases). Germline V lookup: CDR1 SQVTM, CDR2 ANQGSEA. V lost 2 bases, J lost 0 bases, and 13 bases lay in between. The CDR3 extends over 15 amino acids. The chain's CDR3 is CSVERQEILNTEAFF. In DNA, the CDR3 is TGCAGCGTTGAAAGACAGGAAATTCTGAACACTGAAGCTTTCTTT.

V usage is TRBV7-8 and J usage is TRBJ1-4; no definite D call. The CDR3 contains 16 residues. V was clipped by 5 bases and J by 2 bases, with 15 bases between them. Germline-derived CDR1 and CDR2 are SGHVS and FQNEAQ. The CDR3: CASSASSGNTNEKLFF. CDR3 in DNA: TGTGCCAGCAGCGCATCCTCCGGAAACACTAATGAAAAACTGTTTTTT.

The V call is TRBV6-2 or TRBV6-3, the J call TRBJ1-2; TRBD1 matches at 9 bases. This CDR3 comprises 16 residues. J was trimmed by 6 bases and V by 0 bases; bases with no gene match: 8. Germline CDR1 reads MNHEY; CDR2 reads SVGEGT. CDR3 sequence: CASSYSIGQGKNGYTF. CDR3 DNA: TGTGCCAGCAGTTACTCGATTGGACAGGGGAAGAATGGCTACACCTTC.